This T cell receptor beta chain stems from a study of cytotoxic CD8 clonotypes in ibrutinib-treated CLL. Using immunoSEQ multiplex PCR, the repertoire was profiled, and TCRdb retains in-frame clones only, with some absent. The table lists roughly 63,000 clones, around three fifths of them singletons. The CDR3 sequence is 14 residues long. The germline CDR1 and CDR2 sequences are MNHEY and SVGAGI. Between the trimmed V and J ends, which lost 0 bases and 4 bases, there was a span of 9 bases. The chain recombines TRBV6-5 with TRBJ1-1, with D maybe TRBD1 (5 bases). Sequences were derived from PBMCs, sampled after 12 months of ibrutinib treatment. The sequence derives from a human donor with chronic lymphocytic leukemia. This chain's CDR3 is CASSYSGGGTEAFF. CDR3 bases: TGTGCCAGCAGTTACTCGGGCGGGGGCACTGAAGCTTTCTTT.